The clone carrying this TCR beta chain was seen a few times. Its antigen is as yet unknown. The entry originates in a study of T-cell reconstitution after alpha-beta-depleted transplantation in children. Study-wide results and limits: Alpha-beta T cells about two months after transplant reportedly derived from several hundred expanded graft clones.

Germline CDR1 reads ENHRY; CDR2 reads SYGVKD. This CDR3 has 13 residues. V lost 3 bases to trimming and J lost 3 bases, with 6 bases between them. As it was prepared, the TCRbeta library received unique molecular identifiers. A single record per CDR3 protein comes from TCRdb applying MiXCR to the PCR reads. The table lists 500,000 to 750,000 distinct CDR3 sequences, 27% of them singletons. Sequencing used PBMCs, obtained before TCRalphabeta/CD19-depleted stem cell transplant. The V call is TRBV10-3, the J call TRBJ1-5, with unresolved D. This clonotype originated in a boy less than two years old with Wiskott-Aldrich syndrome, due to receive a stem cell transplant. Written as DNA, the CDR3 is TGTGCCATCAGTGACAGCTTCAATCAGCCCCAGCATTTT. It specifies CAISDSFNQPQHF.